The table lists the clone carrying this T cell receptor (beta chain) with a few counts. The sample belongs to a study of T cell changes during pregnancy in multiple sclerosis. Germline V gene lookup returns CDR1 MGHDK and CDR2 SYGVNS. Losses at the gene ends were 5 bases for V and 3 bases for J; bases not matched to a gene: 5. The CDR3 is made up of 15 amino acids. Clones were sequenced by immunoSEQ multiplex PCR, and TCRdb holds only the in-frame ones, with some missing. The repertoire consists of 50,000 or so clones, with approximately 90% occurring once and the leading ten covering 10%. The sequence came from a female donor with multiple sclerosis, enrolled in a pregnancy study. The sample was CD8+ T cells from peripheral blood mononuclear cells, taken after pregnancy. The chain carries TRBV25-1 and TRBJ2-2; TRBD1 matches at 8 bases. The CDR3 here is CASSHGQGHTGELFF. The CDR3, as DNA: TGTGCCAGCAGTCACGGACAGGGCCACACCGGGGAGCTGTTTTTT.